The rows below give T cell receptor beta chains drawn from one sample of a study of molecular identifiers for immune sequencing clone quantification. TCRdb recomputed calls from the PCR reads with MiXCR, one row per CDR3 protein. The data contain about 510,000 distinct CDR3 sequences, roughly a fifth of them singletons. The sequenced material came from naive CD8+ T cells from blood, with Jurkat cell RNA spiked in. Receptor source: a human donor in good health. Some libraries in this study had Jurkat cell RNA spiked in. Each CDR3 is given with its conserved first and last residue. A D gene is named only where the DNA matches it firmly. Rows may omit the clone size; those that give it use once, few, many or a size class.

cdr3_length	d_call	v_call	clone_size	j_call	cdr3_nt	cdr3_aa
13	.	TRBV27	many	TRBJ2-4	TGTGCCAGCAGTTTGACCCCAACCAACATTCAGTACTTC	CASSLTPTNIQYF
17	.	TRBV4-3	many	TRBJ1-2	TGCGCCAGCAGCCAAGATAAAGGCGGACGAACTAACTATGGCTACACCTTC	CASSQDKGGRTNYGYTF
15	.	TRBV5-5	many	TRBJ2-5	TGTGCCAGCAGCCTCCATACCCCAGGACAAGAGACCCAGTACTTC	CASSLHTPGQETQYF
14	TRBD1	TRBV9	many	TRBJ2-7	TGTGCCAGCAGCGCCCGGGACAGGGGTTACGAGCAGTACTTC	CASSARDRGYEQYF
15	.	TRBV13	.	TRBJ2-7	TGTGCCAGCAGCTTAGGACCGGGACAACTTTACGAGCAGTACTTC	CASSLGPGQLYEQYF
18	TRBD2	TRBV28	many	TRBJ2-3	TGTGCCAGCAGTTTATTGTTCGGGACTAGCGGAAGCACAGATACGCAGTATTTT	CASSLLFGTSGSTDTQYF
15	.	TRBV19	.	TRBJ1-5	TGTGCCAGTAGCCACCTACCCGGGGACGGTCAGCCCCAGCATTTT	CASSHLPGDGQPQHF
16	TRBD1	TRBV29-1	many	TRBJ2-7	TGCAGCGTTGAAGGGGGTGCTAGGGGCAGGGGGTACGAGCAGTACTTC	CSVEGGARGRGYEQYF
15	.	TRBV5-6	many	TRBJ2-3	TGTGCCAGCAGCGTGAGGGAAGGCTACACAGATACGCAGTATTTT	CASSVREGYTDTQYF
15	.	TRBV6-6	.	TRBJ2-1	TGTGCCAGCAGTTACGACAGTAAATCCTACAATGAGCAGTTCTTC	CASSYDSKSYNEQFF
15	TRBD1	TRBV4-3	.	TRBJ2-2	TGCGCCAGCAGCCAAGTCAGGGGGCCAACCGGGGAGCTGTTTTTT	CASSQVRGPTGELFF
13	.	TRBV14	many	TRBJ1-1	TGTGCCAGCAGGGAAGAGACGAACACTGAAGCTTTCTTT	CASREETNTEAFF
17	.	TRBV6-1	.	TRBJ2-1	TGTGCCAGCAGTGATATACCGGACGCACCAAATAACAATGAGCAGTTCTTC	CASSDIPDAPNNNEQFF
14	TRBD2	TRBV6-1	few	TRBJ2-7	TGTGCCAGCAGTGAGTCCGGGGGGAGGTACGAGCAGTACTTC	CASSESGGRYEQYF
12	.	TRBV6-2/TRBV6-3	.	TRBJ1-1	TGTGCCAGCGGCCTTACCTGGGATGAAGCTTTCTTT	CASGLTWDEAFF
16	TRBD2	TRBV27	few	TRBJ2-7	TGTGCCAGCAGTTTACGCGGGGGACTAGCGGACTACGAGCAGTACTTC	CASSLRGGLADYEQYF
15	.	TRBV4-3	.	TRBJ2-7	TGCGCCAGCAGCCAAGATCGGGACAATACCTACGAGCAGTACTTC	CASSQDRDNTYEQYF
14	TRBD1	TRBV27	few	TRBJ2-1	TGTGCCAGCACCCTAGGGCAGGGGGCTAATGAGCAGTTCTTC	CASTLGQGANEQFF
19	.	TRBV4-3	few	TRBJ1-5	TGCGCCAGCAGCCAAGATTCGCGAGGTATAGGGACTTCCTATCAGCCCCAGCATTTT	CASSQDSRGIGTSYQPQHF
19	TRBD2	TRBV3-1	.	TRBJ2-2	TGTGCCAGCAGCCAGCCCCCAGCAACTAGCGGGACCAACACCGGGGAGCTGTTTTTT	CASSQPPATSGTNTGELFF
14	TRBD2	TRBV20-1	many	TRBJ2-3	TGCAGTGCTAGTGGGGGGGGGAGAGTCGATACGCAGTATTTT	CSASGGGRVDTQYF
14	.	TRBV6-2/TRBV6-3	.	TRBJ2-2	TGTGCCAGCAGAACGGGACGGCTCACCGGGGAGCTGTTTTTT	CASRTGRLTGELFF
15	.	TRBV28	many	TRBJ2-7	TGTGCCAGCAGTTTACGAACTTGGGGAGGCTACGAGCAGTACTTC	CASSLRTWGGYEQYF
14	.	TRBV13	.	TRBJ2-7	TGTGCCAGCGGACAGGGGCGGGGGGCCTACGAGCAGTACTTC	CASGQGRGAYEQYF
16	.	TRBV6-1	many	TRBJ1-5	TGTGCCAGCAGTGAATTTGGCGGGGGGATAAATCAGCCCCAGCATTTT	CASSEFGGGINQPQHF
15	TRBD1	TRBV10-3	few	TRBJ2-5	TGTGCCATCAGTGAGCGACAGGGTGTCCAAGAGACCCAGTACTTC	CAISERQGVQETQYF
17	.	TRBV5-6	.	TRBJ1-4	TGTGCCAGCAGTTCCAAACCAACGCGGGCAACTAATGAAAAACTGTTTTTT	CASSSKPTRATNEKLFF
14	.	TRBV19	many	TRBJ2-3	TGTGCCACCAACCCAGAAAACATGGCAGATACGCAGTATTTT	CATNPENMADTQYF
14	.	TRBV12-3/TRBV12-4	many	TRBJ1-1	TGTGCCAGCAGTTTATTTCCGGGCTCCTCTGAAGCTTTCTTT	CASSLFPGSSEAFF
15	.	TRBV27	many	TRBJ2-7	TGTGCCAGCAGTAGGGGTCAGGACTCCCTTTACGAGCAGTACTTC	CASSRGQDSLYEQYF
16	.	TRBV14	many	TRBJ2-3	TGTGCCAGCAGCCAAGGTTCCCAACCCCGGGCAGATACGCAGTATTTT	CASSQGSQPRADTQYF
16	.	TRBV27	many	TRBJ1-1	TGTGCCAGCAGTGGCAGGGGCTATTCCACGAACACTGAAGCTTTCTTT	CASSGRGYSTNTEAFF
13	.	TRBV30	few	TRBJ2-2	TGTGCCTGGAGTGTAGAGAACACCGGGGAGCTGTTTTTT	CAWSVENTGELFF
16	.	TRBV7-8	.	TRBJ2-5	TGTGCCAGCAGCTTAGAGTCGGCAGGGTCCCGAGAGTCCCAGTACTTC	CASSLESAGSRESQYF
12	.	TRBV5-6	many	TRBJ2-3	TGTGCCAGCAGCCAACAGGGAGATACGCAGTATTTT	CASSQQGDTQYF
17	.	TRBV7-9	many	TRBJ1-1	TGTGCCAGCAGCGAGATGGAGCAGGGAGTATCCAACACTGAAGCTTTCTTT	CASSEMEQGVSNTEAFF
14	TRBD1	TRBV5-1	.	TRBJ2-7	TGCGCCAGCAGCTTCAGACAGGGGGCGTACGAGCAGTACTTC	CASSFRQGAYEQYF
15	.	TRBV7-9	many	TRBJ1-2	TGTGCCAGCAGCTTAAAAATTCAAACTGCGTCTGGCTACACCTTC	CASSLKIQTASGYTF
13	TRBD1	TRBV5-1	few	TRBJ2-1	TGCGCCAGCAGCTTGGGACAGGGCGGTGAGCAGTTCTTC	CASSLGQGGEQFF
15	.	TRBV7-3	.	TRBJ2-1	TGTGCCAGCAGCCCTCTTGAGGCCCGGAGGGACGAGCAGTTCTTC	CASSPLEARRDEQFF
15	.	TRBV18	.	TRBJ1-2	TGTGCCAGCTCACATCGACGGGGGGCTGACTATGGCTACACCTTC	CASSHRRGADYGYTF
18	.	TRBV5-1	many	TRBJ2-3	TGCGCCAGCAGCTTGTTTTTCGGTGAGACGGGCGACACAGATACGCAGTATTTT	CASSLFFGETGDTDTQYF
15	.	TRBV3-1	.	TRBJ2-5	TGTGCCAGCAGCCAAGAAAGACGGGCAGGGGAGACCCAGTACTTC	CASSQERRAGETQYF
13	.	TRBV6-1	few	TRBJ2-7	TGTGCCAGCAGTGCGTCGGACCTCTACGAGCAGTACTTC	CASSASDLYEQYF
14	.	TRBV6-2/TRBV6-3	many	TRBJ2-2	TGTGCCAGCAGTTACTCGGGGACCCCGTTGGAGCTGTTTTTT	CASSYSGTPLELFF
15	.	TRBV19	.	TRBJ2-7	TGTGCCAGTAGCCCCCTCGCCGGGCCCCCTTACGAGCAGCACTTC	CASSPLAGPPYEQHF